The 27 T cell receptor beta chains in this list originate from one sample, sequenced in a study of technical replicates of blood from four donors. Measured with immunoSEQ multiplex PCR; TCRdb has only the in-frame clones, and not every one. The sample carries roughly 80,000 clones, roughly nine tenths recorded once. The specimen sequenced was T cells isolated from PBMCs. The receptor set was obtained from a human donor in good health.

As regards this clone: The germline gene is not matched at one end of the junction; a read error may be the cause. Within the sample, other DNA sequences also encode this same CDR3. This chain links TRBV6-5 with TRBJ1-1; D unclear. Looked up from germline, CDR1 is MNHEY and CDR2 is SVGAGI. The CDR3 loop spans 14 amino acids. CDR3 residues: CASSFLGGNTEAFF. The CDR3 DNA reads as TGTGCCAGTAGTTTCCTCGGAGGGAACACTGAAGCTTTCTTT.

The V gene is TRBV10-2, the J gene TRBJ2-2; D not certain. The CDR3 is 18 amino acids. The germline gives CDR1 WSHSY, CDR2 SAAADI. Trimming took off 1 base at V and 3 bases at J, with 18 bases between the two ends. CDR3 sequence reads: CASSEFSLAKPHTGELFF. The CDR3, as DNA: TGCGCCAGCAGTGAGTTTTCTTTGGCAAAACCACACACCGGGGAGCTGTTTTTT.

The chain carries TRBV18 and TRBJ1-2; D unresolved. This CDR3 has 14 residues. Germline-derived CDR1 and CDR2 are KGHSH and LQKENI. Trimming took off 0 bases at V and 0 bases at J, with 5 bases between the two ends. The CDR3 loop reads CASSPPGSNYGYTF. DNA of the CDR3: TGTGCCAGCTCACCACCCGGGTCTAACTATGGCTACACCTTC.

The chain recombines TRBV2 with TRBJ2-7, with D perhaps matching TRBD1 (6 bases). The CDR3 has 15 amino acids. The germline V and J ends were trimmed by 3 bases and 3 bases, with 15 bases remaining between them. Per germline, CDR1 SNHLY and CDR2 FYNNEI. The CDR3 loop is CASSESLTGVYEQYF. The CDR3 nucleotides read TGTGCCAGCAGTGAGTCCTTGACAGGAGTCTACGAGCAGTACTTC.

The CDR3 is CATLGLAETDTQYF. In nucleotides, the CDR3 is TGTGCCACCCTCGGACTAGCGGAGACAGATACGCAGTATTTT. The V gene is TRBV28, the J gene TRBJ2-3; 10 nucleotides align to TRBD2. Germline V lookup: CDR1 MDHEN, CDR2 SYDVKM. The CDR3 is 14 amino acids. V shed 10 bases and J 3 bases; nucleotides not matched to a gene: 7.

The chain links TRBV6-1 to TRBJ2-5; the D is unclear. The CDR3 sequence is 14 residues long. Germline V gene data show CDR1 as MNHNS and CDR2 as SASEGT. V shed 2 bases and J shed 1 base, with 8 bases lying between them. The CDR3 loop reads CASSETWAQETQYF. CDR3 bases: TGTGCCAGCAGTGAAACGTGGGCCCAAGAGACCCAGTACTTC.

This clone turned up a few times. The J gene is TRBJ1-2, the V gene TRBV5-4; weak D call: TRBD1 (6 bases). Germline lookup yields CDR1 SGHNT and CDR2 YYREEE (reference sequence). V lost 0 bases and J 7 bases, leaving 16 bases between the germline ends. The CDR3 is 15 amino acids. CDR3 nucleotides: TGTGCCAGCAGCTTGGCGCAGACAGGACCAGGTGGCTACACCTTC. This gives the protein CASSLAQTGPGGYTF.

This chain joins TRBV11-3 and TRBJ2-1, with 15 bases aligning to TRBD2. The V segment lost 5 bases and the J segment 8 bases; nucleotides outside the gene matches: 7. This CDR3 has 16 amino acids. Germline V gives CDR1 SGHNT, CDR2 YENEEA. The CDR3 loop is CASSQGLAGGRYEQFF. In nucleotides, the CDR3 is TGTGCCAGCAGCCAGGGACTAGCGGGAGGAAGGTATGAGCAGTTCTTC.

The CDR3 protein is CASSLNTREGPYEQYF. The CDR3 DNA is TGTGCCAGCAGCTTGAATACCCGGGAGGGTCCGTACGAGCAGTACTTC. V is TRBV5-4 and J is TRBJ2-7; 8 positions agree with TRBD2. After removal of 1 base from V and 4 bases from J, the junction contained 10 bases not matched to a gene. CDR3 length equals 16 residues. The germline V gene encodes CDR1 SGHNT and CDR2 YYREEE (reference sequence).

The CDR3 sequence: CASSVGLADTHEQFF. CDR3 coding DNA: TGTGCCAGCAGCGTCGGACTAGCGGATACCCATGAGCAGTTCTTC. The genes are TRBV9 and TRBJ2-1; 10 bases are a match to TRBD2. V dropped 2 bases and J dropped 8; count of bases not matched to a gene: 7. Germline V lookup: CDR1 SGDLS, CDR2 YYNGEE. The CDR3 is 15 residues long.

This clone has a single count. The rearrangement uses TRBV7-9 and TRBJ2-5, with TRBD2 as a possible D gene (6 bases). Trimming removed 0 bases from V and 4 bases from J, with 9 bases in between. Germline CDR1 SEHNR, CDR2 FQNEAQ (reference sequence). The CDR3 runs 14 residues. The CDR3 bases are TGTGCCAGCAGCTTAGCGCGGGACGCAGAGACCCAGTACTTC. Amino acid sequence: CASSLARDAETQYF.

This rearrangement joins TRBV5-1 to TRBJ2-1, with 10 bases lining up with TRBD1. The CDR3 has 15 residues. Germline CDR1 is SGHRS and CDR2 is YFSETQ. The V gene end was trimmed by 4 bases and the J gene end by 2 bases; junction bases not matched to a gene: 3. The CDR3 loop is CASSKGTGAYNEQFF. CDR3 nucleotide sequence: TGCGCCAGCAGCAAGGGGACAGGGGCCTACAATGAGCAGTTCTTC.

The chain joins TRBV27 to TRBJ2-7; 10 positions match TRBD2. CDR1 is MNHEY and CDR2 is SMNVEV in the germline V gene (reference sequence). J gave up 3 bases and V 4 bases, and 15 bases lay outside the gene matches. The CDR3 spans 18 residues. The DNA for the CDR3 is TGTGCCAGCAGTTACCTACTAACCCGACTAGCGGGTGACTACGAGCAGTACTTC. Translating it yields CASSYLLTRLAGDYEQYF.

The CDR3 DNA reads TGTGCCAGCAGCCCCGGGACAGGGATTAAGCCCCAGCATTTT. Translated: CASSPGTGIKPQHF. This chain joins TRBV9 and TRBJ1-5, with 9 bases fitting TRBD1. The CDR3 consists of 14 residues. V was pared by 4 bases and J by 8 bases, with 7 bases of the junction left unmatched. The germline V gene has CDR1 SGDLS and CDR2 YYNGEE.

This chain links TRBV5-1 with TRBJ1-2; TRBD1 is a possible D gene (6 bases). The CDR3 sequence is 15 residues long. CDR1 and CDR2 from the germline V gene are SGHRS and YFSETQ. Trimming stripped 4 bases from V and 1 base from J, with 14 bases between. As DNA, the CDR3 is TGCGCCAGCAGCGAAGGGGACACACGTAACTATGGCTACACCTTC. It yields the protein CASSEGDTRNYGYTF.

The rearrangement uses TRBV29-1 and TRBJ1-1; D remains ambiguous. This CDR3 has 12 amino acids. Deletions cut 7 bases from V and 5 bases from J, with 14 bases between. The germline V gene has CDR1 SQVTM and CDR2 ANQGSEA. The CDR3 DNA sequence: TGCAGCGCCTTCGCGGAGAGGACTGAAGCTTTCTTT. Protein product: CSAFAERTEAFF.

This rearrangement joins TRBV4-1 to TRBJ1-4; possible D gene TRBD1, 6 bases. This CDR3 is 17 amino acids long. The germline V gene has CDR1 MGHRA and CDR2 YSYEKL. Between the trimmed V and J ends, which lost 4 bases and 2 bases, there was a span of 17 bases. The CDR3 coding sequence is TGCGCCAGCAGCCTAAGGGGGGGGGCAGCGACTAATGAAAAACTGTTTTTT. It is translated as CASSLRGGAATNEKLFF.

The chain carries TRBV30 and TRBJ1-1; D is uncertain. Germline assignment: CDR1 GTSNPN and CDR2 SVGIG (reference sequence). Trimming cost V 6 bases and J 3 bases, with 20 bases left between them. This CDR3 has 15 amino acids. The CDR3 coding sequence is TGTGCCTGCTTTACACCGAATCGGGGAGACACTGAAGCTTTCTTT. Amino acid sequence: CACFTPNRGDTEAFF.

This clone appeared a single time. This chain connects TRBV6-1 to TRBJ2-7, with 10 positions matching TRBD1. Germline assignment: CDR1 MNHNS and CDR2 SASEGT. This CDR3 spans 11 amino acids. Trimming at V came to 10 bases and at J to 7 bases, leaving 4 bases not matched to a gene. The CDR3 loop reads CANGQGVEQYF. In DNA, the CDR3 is TGTGCCAATGGACAGGGGGTAGAGCAGTACTTC.

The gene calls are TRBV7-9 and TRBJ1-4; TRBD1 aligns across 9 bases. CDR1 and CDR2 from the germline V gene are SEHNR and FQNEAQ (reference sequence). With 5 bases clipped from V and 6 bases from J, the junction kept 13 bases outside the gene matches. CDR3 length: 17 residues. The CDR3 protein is CASSLGGLGQGYEKLFF. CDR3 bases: TGTGCCAGCAGCCTGGGAGGACTGGGACAGGGTTATGAAAAACTGTTTTTT.

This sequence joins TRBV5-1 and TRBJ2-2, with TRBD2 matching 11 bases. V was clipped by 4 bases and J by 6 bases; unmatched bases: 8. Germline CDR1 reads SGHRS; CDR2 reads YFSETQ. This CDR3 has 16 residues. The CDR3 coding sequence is TGCGCCAGCAGCCACCGGACTAGCGGGCGGGCCGGGGAGCTGTTTTTT. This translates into CASSHRTSGRAGELFF.

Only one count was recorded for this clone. The chain's CDR3 is CASSLYQGYNEQFF. CDR3 nucleotide sequence: TGTGCCAGCAGTTTATACCAGGGCTACAATGAGCAGTTCTTC. The chain is built from TRBV28 and TRBJ2-1; tentatively, D is TRBD1 (5 bases). Germline V gene data show CDR1 as MDHEN and CDR2 as SYDVKM. V lost 1 base and J 3 bases, leaving 7 bases between the germline ends. This CDR3 region has 14 residues. Full variable domain (missing parts from reference TRBV28 and TRBJ2-1): DVKVTQSSRYLVKRTGEKVFLECVQDMDHENMFWYRQDPGLGLRLIYFSYDVKMKEKGDIPEGYSVSREKKERFSLILESASTNQTSMYLCASSLYQGYNEQFFGPGTRLTVL.

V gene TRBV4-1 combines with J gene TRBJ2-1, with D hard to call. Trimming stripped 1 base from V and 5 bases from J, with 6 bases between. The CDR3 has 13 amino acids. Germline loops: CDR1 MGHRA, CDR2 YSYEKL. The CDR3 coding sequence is TGCGCCAGCAGCCAAGCACCAGACAATGAGCAGTTCTTC. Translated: CASSQAPDNEQFF.

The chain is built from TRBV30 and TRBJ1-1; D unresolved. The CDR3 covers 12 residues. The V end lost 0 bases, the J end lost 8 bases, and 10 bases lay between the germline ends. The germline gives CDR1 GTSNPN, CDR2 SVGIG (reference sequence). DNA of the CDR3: TGTGCCTGGAGTGTAGGGAGGCGGGAAGCTTTCTTT. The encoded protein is CAWSVGRREAFF. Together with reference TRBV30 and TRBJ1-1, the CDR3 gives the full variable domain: SQTIHQWPATLVQPVGSPLSLECTVEGTSNPNLYWYRQAAGRGLQLLFYSVGIGQISSEVPQNLSASRPQDRQFILSSKKLLLSDSGFYLCAWSVGRREAFFGQGTRLTVV.

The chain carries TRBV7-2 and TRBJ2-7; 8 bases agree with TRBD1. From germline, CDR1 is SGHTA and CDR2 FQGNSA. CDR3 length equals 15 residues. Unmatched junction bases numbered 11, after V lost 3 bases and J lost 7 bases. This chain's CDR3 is CASSFSGQGAWEQYF. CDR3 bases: TGTGCCAGCAGCTTTTCTGGCCAGGGGGCTTGGGAGCAGTACTTC.

The CDR3 spells CASSLTTLFSGRDEQYF. The CDR3 nucleotides read TGTGCCAGCAGCCTAACCACCCTTTTTAGCGGGAGGGACGAGCAGTACTTC. V usage is TRBV7-2 and J usage is TRBJ2-7; 11 bases map to TRBD2. Germline-derived CDR1 and CDR2 are SGHTA and FQGNSA. The CDR3 totals 17 residues. Trimming cost V 5 bases and J 5 bases; bases outside gene matches: 14.

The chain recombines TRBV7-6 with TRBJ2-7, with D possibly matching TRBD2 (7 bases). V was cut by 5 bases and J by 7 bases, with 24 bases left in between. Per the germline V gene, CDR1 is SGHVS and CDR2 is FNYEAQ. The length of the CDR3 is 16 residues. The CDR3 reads CASSQGFAGEQREQYF. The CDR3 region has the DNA TGTGCCAGCAGCCAGGGGTTCGCGGGAGAACAACGGGAGCAGTACTTC.